The entry that follows covers one T cell receptor beta chain sequence. Participants spanned ages roughly 18 to 90 years and resided in about two dozen US areas. Cohorts were assigned according to the clinical history that participants reported. The data belong to a study of blood T cell repertoires in COVID-19. Across the study: Collection of acute and convalescent COVID-19 samples took place in the United States, Italy and Spain.

V shed 4 bases and J shed 4 bases, with 8 bases lying between them. Per the germline V gene, CDR1 is MNHEY and CDR2 is SVGEGT. The CDR3 totals 13 residues. Sequencing used immunoSEQ multiplex PCR; TCRdb keeps in-frame clones, though not all of them. The sample contains about 57,000 clones, roughly 80% of which appear only once. This receptor was obtained from a woman aged 40 to 50 with acute COVID-19. The chain combines TRBV6-2 or TRBV6-3 with TRBJ1-5; tentative D call: TRBD1 (5 bases). Sample: PBMCs or T cells enriched from blood (not recorded which). The CDR3 DNA reads TGTGCCAGCAGTTCAGCAGGGAATCAGCCCCAGCATTTT. It encodes CASSSAGNQPQHF.